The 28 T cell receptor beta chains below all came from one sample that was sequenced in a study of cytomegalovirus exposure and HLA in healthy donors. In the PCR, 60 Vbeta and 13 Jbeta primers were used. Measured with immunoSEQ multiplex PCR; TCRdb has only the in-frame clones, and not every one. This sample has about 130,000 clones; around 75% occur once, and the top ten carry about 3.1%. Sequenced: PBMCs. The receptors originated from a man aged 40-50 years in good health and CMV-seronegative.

CDR3 loop: CASSYRGGTEAFF. For the CDR3, the DNA is TGTGCCAGCAGTTACCGAGGGGGCACTGAAGCTTTCTTT. This rearrangement joins TRBV6-5 to TRBJ1-1, with D tentatively TRBD1 (6 bases). The CDR3 covers 13 residues. Looked up from germline, CDR1 is MNHEY and CDR2 is SVGAGI. V lost 2 bases to trimming and J lost 4 bases, with 8 bases between them.

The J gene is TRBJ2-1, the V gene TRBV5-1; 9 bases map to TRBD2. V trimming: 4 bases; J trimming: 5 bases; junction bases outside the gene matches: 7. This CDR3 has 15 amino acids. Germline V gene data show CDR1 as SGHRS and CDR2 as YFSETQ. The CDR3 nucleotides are TGCGCCAGCAGCGCGGCTAGCGGGGTTAACAATGAGCAGTTCTTC. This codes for CASSAASGVNNEQFF.

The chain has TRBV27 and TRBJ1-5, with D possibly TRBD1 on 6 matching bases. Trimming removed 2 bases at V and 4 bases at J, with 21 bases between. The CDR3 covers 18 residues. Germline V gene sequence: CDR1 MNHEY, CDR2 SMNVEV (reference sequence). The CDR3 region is CASSLALPQGSPNQPQHF. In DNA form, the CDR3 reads TGTGCCAGCAGTTTAGCCCTCCCACAGGGTTCCCCGAATCAGCCCCAGCATTTT.

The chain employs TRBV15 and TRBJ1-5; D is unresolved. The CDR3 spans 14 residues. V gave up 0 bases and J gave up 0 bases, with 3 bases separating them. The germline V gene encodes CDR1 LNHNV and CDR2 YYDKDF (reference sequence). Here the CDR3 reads CATSRDYSNQPQHF. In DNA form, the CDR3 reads TGTGCCACCAGCAGAGATTATAGCAATCAGCCCCAGCATTTT. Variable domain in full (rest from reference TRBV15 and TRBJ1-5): DAMVIQNPRYQVTQFGKPVTLSCSQTLNHNVMYWYQQKSSQAPKLLFHYYDKDFNNEADTPDNFQSRRPNTSFCFLDIRSPGLGDTAMYLCATSRDYSNQPQHFGDGTRLSIL.

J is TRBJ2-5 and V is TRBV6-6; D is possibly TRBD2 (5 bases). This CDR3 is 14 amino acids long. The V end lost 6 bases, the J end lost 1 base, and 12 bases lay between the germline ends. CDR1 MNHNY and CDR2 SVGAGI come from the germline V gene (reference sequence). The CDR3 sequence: CASRSTGTQETQYF. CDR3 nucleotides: TGTGCCAGCAGATCGACGGGAACCCAAGAGACCCAGTACTTC.

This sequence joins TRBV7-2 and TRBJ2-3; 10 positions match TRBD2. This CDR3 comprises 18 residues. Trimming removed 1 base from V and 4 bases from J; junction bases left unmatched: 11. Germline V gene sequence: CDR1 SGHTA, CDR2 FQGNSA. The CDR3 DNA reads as TGTGCCAGCAGCTTAGGAGCGGGGGGGGCGGGTTTCCCAGATACGCAGTATTTT. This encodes CASSLGAGGAGFPDTQYF.

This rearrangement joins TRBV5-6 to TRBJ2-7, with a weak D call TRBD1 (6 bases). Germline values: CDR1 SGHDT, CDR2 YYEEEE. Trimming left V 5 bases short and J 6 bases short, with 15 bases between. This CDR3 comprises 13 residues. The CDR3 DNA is TGTGCCAGCAGTTCGGGCAGGGGAGCCGAGCAGTACTTC. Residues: CASSSGRGAEQYF.

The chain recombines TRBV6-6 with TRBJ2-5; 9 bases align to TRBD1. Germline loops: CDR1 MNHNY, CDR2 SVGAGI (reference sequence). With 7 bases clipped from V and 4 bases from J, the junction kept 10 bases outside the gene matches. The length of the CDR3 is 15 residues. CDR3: CASTEEHRGRETQYF. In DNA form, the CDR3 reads TGTGCCAGCACCGAAGAGCACAGGGGGCGAGAGACCCAGTACTTC.

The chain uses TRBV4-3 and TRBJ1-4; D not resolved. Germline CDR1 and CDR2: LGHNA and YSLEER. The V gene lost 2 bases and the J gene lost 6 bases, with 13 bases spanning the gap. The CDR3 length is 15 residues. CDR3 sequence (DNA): TGCGCCAGCAGCCAACGAACCAGGCGGGATGAAAAACTGTTTTTT. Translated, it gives CASSQRTRRDEKLFF.

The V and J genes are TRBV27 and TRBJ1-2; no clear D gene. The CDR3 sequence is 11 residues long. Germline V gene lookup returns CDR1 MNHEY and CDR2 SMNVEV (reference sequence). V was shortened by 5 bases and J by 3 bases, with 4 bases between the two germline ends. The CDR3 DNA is TGTGCCAGCAGTACGGACTATGGCTACACCTTC. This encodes CASSTDYGYTF.

The CDR3 loop is CASSLTGTGGGEKLFF. The DNA for the CDR3 is TGTGCCAGCAGCTTAACCGGGACAGGGGGCGGTGAAAAACTGTTTTTT. This chain links TRBV7-6 with TRBJ1-4; 12 bases agree with TRBD1. J gave up 7 bases and V 2 bases, and 5 bases lay outside the gene matches. Germline V CDR1 and CDR2: SGHVS, FNYEAQ. The CDR3 spans 16 residues.

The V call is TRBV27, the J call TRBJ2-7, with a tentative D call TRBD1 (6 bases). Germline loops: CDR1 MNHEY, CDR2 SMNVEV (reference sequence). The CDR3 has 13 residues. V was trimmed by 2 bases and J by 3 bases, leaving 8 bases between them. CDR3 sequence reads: CASSLGTNYEQYF. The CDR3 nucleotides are TGTGCCAGCAGTTTAGGGACAAACTACGAGCAGTACTTC.

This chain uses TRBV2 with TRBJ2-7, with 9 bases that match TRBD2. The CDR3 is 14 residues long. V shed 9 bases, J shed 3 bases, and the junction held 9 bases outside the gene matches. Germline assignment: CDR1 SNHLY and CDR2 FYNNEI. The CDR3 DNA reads TGTGCCAGTACATCAGCGGGAGGCCGCTACGAGCAGTACTTC. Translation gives CASTSAGGRYEQYF. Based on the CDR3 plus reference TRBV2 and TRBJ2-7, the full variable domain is EPEVTQTPSHQVTQMGQEVILRCVPISNHLYFYWYRQILGQKVEFLVSFYNNEISEKSEIFDDQFSVERPDGSNFTLKIRSTKLEDSAMYFCASTSAGGRYEQYFGPGTRLTVT.

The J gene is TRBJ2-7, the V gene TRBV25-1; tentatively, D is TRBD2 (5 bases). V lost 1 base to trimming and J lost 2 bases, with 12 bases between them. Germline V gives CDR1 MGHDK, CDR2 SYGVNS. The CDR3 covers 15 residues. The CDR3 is CASSEFGDRAYEQYF. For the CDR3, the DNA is TGTGCCAGCAGTGAATTCGGGGATAGGGCCTACGAGCAGTACTTC.

CDR3 DNA sequence: TGTGCCAGTAGCCAGATGACAGGTTCGACCTACGAGCAGTACTTC. Its translation: CASSQMTGSTYEQYF. The genes are TRBV19 and TRBJ2-7; a possible D gene is TRBD1 (6 bases). V gave up 6 bases and J gave up 2 bases, with 17 bases separating them. The CDR3 has 15 amino acids. Germline CDR1 reads LNHDA; CDR2 reads SQIVND (reference sequence).

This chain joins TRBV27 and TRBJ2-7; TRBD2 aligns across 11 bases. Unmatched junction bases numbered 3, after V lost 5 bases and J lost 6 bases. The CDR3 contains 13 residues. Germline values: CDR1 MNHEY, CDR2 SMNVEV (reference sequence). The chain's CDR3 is CASSNLAGGEQYF. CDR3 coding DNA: TGTGCCAGCAGTAATCTAGCGGGAGGCGAGCAGTACTTC.

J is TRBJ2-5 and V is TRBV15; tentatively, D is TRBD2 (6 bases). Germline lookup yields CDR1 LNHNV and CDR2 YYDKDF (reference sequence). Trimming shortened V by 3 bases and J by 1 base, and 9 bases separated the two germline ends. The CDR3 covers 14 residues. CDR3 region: CATSRRDFQETQYF. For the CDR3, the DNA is TGTGCCACCAGCAGGAGGGACTTCCAAGAGACCCAGTACTTC. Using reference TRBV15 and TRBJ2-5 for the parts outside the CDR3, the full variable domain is DAMVIQNPRYQVTQFGKPVTLSCSQTLNHNVMYWYQQKSSQAPKLLFHYYDKDFNNEADTPDNFQSRRPNTSFCFLDIRSPGLGDTAMYLCATSRRDFQETQYFGPGTRLLVL.

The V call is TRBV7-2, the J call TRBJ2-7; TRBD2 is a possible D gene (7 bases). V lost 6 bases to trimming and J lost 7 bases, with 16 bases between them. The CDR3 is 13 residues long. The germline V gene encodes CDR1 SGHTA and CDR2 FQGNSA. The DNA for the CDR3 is TGTGCCAGCAGTCGGGCGGGGGCGGGAGAGCAGTACTTC. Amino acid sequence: CASSRAGAGEQYF.

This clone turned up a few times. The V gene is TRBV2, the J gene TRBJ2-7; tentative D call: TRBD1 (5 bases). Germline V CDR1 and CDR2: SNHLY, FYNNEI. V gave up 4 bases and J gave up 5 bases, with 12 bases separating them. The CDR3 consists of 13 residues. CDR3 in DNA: TGTGCCAGCAGTGCCAGGGTCGGCCACGAGCAGTACTTC. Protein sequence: CASSARVGHEQYF.

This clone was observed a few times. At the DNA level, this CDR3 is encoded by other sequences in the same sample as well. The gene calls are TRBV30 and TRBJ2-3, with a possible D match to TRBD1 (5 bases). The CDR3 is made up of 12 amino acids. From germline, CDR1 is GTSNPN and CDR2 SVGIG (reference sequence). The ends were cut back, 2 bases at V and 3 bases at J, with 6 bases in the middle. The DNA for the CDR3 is TGTGCCTGGAGTAGGGGAACAGATACGCAGTATTTT. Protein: CAWSRGTDTQYF.

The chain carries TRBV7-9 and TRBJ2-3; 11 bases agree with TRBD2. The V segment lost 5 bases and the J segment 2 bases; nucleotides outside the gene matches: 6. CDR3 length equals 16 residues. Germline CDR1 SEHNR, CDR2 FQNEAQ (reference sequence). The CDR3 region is CASSGAGLAVTDTQYF. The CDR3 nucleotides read TGTGCCAGCAGCGGGGCGGGACTAGCGGTCACAGATACGCAGTATTTT.

This CDR3 reads CASSYRQVSYEQYF. The CDR3 bases are TGTGCCAGCAGCTACAGACAGGTCTCCTACGAGCAGTACTTC. The V and J genes are TRBV7-2 and TRBJ2-7, with D maybe TRBD1 (6 bases). Germline V gene lookup returns CDR1 SGHTA and CDR2 FQGNSA. This CDR3 is 14 amino acids long. V was pared by 4 bases and J by 0 bases, with 10 bases between. Combining the CDR3 with reference TRBV7-2 and TRBJ2-7 gives the whole variable domain GAGVSQSPSNKVTEKGKDVELRCDPISGHTALYWYRQSLGQGLEFLIYFQGNSAPDKSGLPSDRFSAERTGGSVSTLTIQRTQQEDSAVYLCASSYRQVSYEQYFGPGTRLTVT.

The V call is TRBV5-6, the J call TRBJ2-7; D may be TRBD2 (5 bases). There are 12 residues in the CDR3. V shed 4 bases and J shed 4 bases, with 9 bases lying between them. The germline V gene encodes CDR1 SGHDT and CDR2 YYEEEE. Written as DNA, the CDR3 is TGTGCCAGCAGCCTAAGACTATACGAGCAGTACTTC. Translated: CASSLRLYEQYF.

The CDR3 protein is CASKGGANSYEQYF. In DNA form, the CDR3 reads TGTGCCAGCAAAGGGGGAGCGAACTCCTACGAGCAGTACTTC. The chain links TRBV6-5 to TRBJ2-5, with D possibly TRBD1 on 6 matching bases. The J call is in doubt because the DNA end fits TRBJ2-7 better. Germline V gene lookup returns CDR1 MNHEY and CDR2 SVGAGI. This CDR3 spans 14 amino acids.

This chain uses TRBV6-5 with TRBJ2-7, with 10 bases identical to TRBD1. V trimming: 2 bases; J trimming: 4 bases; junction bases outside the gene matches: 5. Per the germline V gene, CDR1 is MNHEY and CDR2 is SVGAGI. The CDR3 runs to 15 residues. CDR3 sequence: CASSYRDRGGYEQYF. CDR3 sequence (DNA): TGTGCCAGCAGTTACCGGGACAGGGGTGGGTACGAGCAGTACTTC.

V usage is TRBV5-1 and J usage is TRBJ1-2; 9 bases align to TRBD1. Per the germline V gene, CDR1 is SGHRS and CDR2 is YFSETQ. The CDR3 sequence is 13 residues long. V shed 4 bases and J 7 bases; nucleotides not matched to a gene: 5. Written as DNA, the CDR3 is TGCGCCAGCAGCAGGGGACAGGGCGGTGGCTACACCTTC. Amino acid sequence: CASSRGQGGGYTF.

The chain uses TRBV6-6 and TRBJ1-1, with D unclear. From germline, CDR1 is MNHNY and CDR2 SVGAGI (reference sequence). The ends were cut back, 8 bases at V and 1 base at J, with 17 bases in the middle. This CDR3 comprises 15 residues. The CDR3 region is CASRKRQVQNTEAFF. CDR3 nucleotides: TGTGCCAGCCGAAAGCGGCAGGTGCAGAACACTGAAGCTTTCTTT.

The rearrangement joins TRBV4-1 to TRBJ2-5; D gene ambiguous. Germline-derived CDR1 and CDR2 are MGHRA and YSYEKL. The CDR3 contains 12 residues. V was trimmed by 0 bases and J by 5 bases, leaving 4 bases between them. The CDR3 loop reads CASSQDEETQYF. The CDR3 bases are TGCGCCAGCAGCCAAGATGAGGAGACCCAGTACTTC.